This T cell receptor beta chain was profiled in a study of T cell changes during pregnancy in multiple sclerosis. TCRdb's table, derived via immunoSEQ multiplex PCR, lists solely in-frame clones and lacks some. The sample lists about 69,000 clones; roughly 92% were seen once. This receptor was identified in a female donor in good health, enrolled as a control in a pregnancy study. The source material was peripheral blood, sampled in the third trimester of pregnancy.

CDR3: CASSLGTGGMNTEAFF. The CDR3 region has the DNA TGTGCCAGCAGCTTAGGAACAGGGGGCATGAACACTGAAGCTTTCTTT. This chain uses TRBV7-9 with TRBJ1-1; 9 bases agree with TRBD1. Germline trimming cut 1 base from V and 0 bases from J; bases unmatched to any gene: 3. Germline CDR1 SEHNR, CDR2 FQNEAQ (reference sequence). The CDR3 is 16 residues long.